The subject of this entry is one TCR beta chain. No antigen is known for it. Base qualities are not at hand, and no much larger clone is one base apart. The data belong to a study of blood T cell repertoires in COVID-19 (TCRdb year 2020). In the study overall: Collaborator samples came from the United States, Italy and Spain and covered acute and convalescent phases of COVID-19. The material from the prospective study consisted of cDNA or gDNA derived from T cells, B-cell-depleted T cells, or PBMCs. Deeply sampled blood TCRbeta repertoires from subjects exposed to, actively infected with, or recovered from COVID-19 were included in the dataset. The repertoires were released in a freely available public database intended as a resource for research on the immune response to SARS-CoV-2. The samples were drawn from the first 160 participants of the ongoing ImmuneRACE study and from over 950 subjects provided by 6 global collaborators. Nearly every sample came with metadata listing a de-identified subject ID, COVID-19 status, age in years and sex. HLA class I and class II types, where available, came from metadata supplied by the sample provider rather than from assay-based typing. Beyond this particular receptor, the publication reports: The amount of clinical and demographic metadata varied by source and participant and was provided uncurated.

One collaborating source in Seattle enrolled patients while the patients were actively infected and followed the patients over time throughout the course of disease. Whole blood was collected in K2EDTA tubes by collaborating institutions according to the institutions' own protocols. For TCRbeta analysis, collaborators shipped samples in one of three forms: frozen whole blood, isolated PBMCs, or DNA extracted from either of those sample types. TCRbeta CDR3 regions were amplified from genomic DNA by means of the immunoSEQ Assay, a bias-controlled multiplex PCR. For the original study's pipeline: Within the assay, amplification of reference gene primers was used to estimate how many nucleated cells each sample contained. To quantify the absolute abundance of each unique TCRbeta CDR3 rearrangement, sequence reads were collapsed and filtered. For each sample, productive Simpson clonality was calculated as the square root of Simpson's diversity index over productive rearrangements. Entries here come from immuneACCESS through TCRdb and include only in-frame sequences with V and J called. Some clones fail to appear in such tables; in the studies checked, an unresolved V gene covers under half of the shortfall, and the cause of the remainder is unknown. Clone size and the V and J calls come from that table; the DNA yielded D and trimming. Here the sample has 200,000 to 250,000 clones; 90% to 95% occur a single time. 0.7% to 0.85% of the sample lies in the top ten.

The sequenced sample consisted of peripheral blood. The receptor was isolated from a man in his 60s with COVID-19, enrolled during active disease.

This receptor has the CDR3 CASSPSGTSGIPPEQYF. Read as DNA, the sequence is TGTGCCAGCAGCCCGTCCGGGACTAGCGGGATACCCCCCGAGCAGTACTTC. The rearranged chain carries TRBV3-1 (or the pseudogene TRBV3-2) and TRBJ2-7, and TRBD2 aligns with 13 junction nucleotides. Here V drops 4 bases and J drops 6 bases, and the junction holds 12 bases not matched to any gene. CDR1 and CDR2 (LGHDT, YNNKEL) derive from the germline V gene (reference sequence). The cysteine opens and the phenylalanine closes a CDR3 of 17 amino acids. Left in the record is the CDR3 DNA by itself, 51 bases read in frame from the first base.